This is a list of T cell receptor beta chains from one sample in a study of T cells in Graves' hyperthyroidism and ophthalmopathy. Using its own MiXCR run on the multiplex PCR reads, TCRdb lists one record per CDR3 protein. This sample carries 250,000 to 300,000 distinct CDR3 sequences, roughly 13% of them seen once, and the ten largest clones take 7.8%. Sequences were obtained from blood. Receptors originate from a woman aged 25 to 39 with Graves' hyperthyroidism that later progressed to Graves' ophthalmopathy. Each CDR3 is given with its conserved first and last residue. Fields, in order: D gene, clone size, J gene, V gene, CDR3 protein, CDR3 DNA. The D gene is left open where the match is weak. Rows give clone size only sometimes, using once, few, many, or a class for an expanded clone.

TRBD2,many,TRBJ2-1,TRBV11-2,CASSKYGTSYEQFF,TGTGCCAGCAGCAAATACGGGACTAGCTATGAGCAGTTCTTC
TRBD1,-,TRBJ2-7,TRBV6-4,CASSRTGAEEQYF,TGTGCCAGCAGCCGGACAGGGGCCGAGGAGCAGTACTTC
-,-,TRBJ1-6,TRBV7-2,CASSLGEDGPLGSPLHF,TGTGCCAGCAGCTTAGGGGAGGACGGCCCCCTGGGGTCACCCCTCCACTTT
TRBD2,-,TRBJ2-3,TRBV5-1,CASSSAGGSTDTQYF,TGCGCCAGCAGTTCCGCGGGAGGGAGCACAGATACGCAGTATTTT
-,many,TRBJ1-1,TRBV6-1,CASRMGSMNTEAFF,TGTGCCAGCAGGATGGGTTCCATGAACACTGAAGCTTTCTTT
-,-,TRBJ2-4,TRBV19,CASSTMAKNIQYF,TGTGCCAGTAGTACGATGGCCAAAAACATTCAGTACTTC
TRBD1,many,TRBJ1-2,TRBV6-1,CASSSKQGAVANYGYTF,TGTGCCAGCAGTTCTAAACAGGGGGCGGTGGCTAACTATGGCTACACCTTC
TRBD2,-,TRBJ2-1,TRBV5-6,CASSPRLGLAGGPRLNEQFF,TGTGCCAGCAGCCCCCGCCTGGGACTAGCGGGAGGCCCCCGATTGAATGAGCAGTTCTTC
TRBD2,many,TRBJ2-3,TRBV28,CASSLYSGTSDTDTQYF,TGTGCCAGCAGTTTATACTCCGGGACTAGCGACACAGATACGCAGTATTTT
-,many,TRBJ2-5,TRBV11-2,CASSPVVGDGTQYF,TGTGCCAGCAGCCCAGTGGTAGGGGACGGGACCCAGTACTTC
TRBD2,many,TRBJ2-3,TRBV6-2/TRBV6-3,CASSYPTERTSSTADTQYF,TGTGCCAGCAGTTACCCTACGGAGAGGACTAGCTCGACTGCAGATACGCAGTATTTT
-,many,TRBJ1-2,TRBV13,CASSLLEVYGYTF,TGTGCCAGCAGCTTATTAGAGGTCTATGGCTACACCTTC